This TCR beta chain came from a study of CD8 T cells in Susac syndrome (dated by TCRdb to 2018 to 2020). Background on the whole study: Whether CD8+ T cell activation and differentiation in Susac syndrome was antigen driven was tested using repertoire sequencing. Clonality of the CD8+ T cell repertoire was compared between roughly eleven healthy donors, approximately 14 Susac syndrome patients and fewer than 16 multiple sclerosis patients. Overall study outcomes, separate from this receptor: The number of individuals in the TCR sequencing and HLA analysis was recognized as being relatively small.

RNA was extracted using the RNeasy kit, and roughly 0.5 to 1 microgram was reverse transcribed with random hexamers. TCR beta CDR3 regions were amplified with the immunoSEQ multiplex PCR assay covering 54 Vbeta and 13 Jbeta segments. PCR amplification bias was corrected using a synthetic template baseline for primer optimization and computational correction. In the authors' own workflow: Reads were assigned to V, D and J genes according to IMGT and analyzed in immunoSEQ Analyzer, with only productive sequences retained. To calculate clonality, Shannon entropy was normalized by log2 of the number of productive unique sequences and then subtracted from one. For each patient and control, public and private clones were evaluated within the 100 most prevalent clones. Susac-specific clones were defined as absent from healthy and MS cohorts, over a thousand published viral clones and other ImmuneACCESS disease sequences. TCRdb reprocessed the public reads (quality trimming at Q25 with fastp, clone calling with MiXCR) and kept in-frame beta chains. Rows matching on CDR3 protein sequence are summarized as one entry with the most common DNA and genes. None of the V and J calls come from the authors' own analysis; TCRdb made them. The sample has approximately 200,000 distinct CDR3 sequences on record, about 93% of them singletons. The ten biggest clones cover around 0.15% of the sample.

The junction shows trimming of 4 bases on V and 1 base on J, plus 13 bases between the germline ends. The CDR3, from cysteine to phenylalanine, totals 15 residues. Solely the CDR3 DNA is kept, with 45 bases framed from the first base. The germline V gene specifies MNHEY as CDR1 and SVGAGI as CDR2. Details on this clonotype: Its antigen specificity is not known. No quality values exist for individual bases; no much larger clone is one base distant.

Peripheral blood CD8+ and CD4+ T cells from healthy donors, Susac syndrome patients and multiple sclerosis patients were profiled by high-throughput TCR beta sequencing. Treatment-naive patients with stable or active relapsing-remitting disease fulfilling revised McDonald criteria were used as multiple sclerosis controls. Bulk CD8+ and CD4+ T cells were purified magnetically by negative isolation, whereas CD8+ TEMRA cells were enriched by FACS. Blood was collected in EDTA tubes and processed within 24 hours, with PBMCs isolated through density gradient centrifugation. PBMCs intended for TCR sequencing were frozen in liquid nitrogen and were later thawed in a 37 degrees C water bath. The sorted or isolated CD4+, CD8+ and CD8+ TEMRA cells had a purity of 90% or higher.

The source of this sequence is a human donor with multiple sclerosis. The sequencing input was CD8+ T cells from PBMCs. The V and J segments used are TRBV6-5 and TRBJ2-5; the D gene identity is not certain. The sequenced DNA: TGTGCCAGCAGTTCTAACTTGGGCCCCCAAGAGACCCAGTACTTC. Translated, it gives CASSSNLGPQETQYF.